The TCR beta chain under discussion was sequenced for a study of blood T cell repertoires in COVID-19. Germline V lookup: CDR1 MRHNA, CDR2 SNTAGT. Trimming left V 3 bases short and J 6 bases short, with 8 bases between. The CDR3 runs to 13 residues. This clone appeared a few times. Original methodology: Using reference gene primer amplification, nucleated cell counts were estimated. The table came from immunoSEQ multiplex PCR; TCRdb's copy has only in-frame clones and leaves some out. V and J calls and clone size are copied from that table; D and trimming were computed from the DNA. The sample shows 130,000 to 150,000 clones, roughly 85% of them seen only once.

The sequence derives from a woman aged 55-75 years with COVID-19, enrolled during active disease. The specimen was peripheral blood. The chain has TRBV6-4 and TRBJ2-2; maybe TRBD1 (5 bases). As DNA, the CDR3 is TGTGCCAGCAGTGAGGACACTCCCGGGGAGCTGTTTTTT. Protein: CASSEDTPGELFF.